This is a list of T cell receptor beta chains from one sample in a study of T cell responses to AZD1222 COVID-19 vaccine. This table comes from immunoSEQ multiplex PCR, and its TCRdb copy is limited to in-frame clones, with some not included. The sample has 120,000 to 150,000 clones, 80% to 90% seen once. Sequencing used peripheral blood, obtained on day 0 of AZD1222 vaccination. The receptors were sampled from an adult in good health. Both conserved end residues are part of each CDR3. The D gene is left open where the match is weak. Where a row states a size, it is once, few, many or the class of an expanded clone; other rows omit it.

j_gene: TRBJ2-6
abundance: .
v_gene: TRBV5-5
d_gene: .
CDR3nt: TGTGCCAGCAGCACGGCAGGTGTGAGCTCTGGGGCCAACGTCCTGACTTTC
CDR3aa: CASSTAGVSSGANVLTF

j_gene: TRBJ2-1
abundance: .
v_gene: TRBV6-2/TRBV6-3
d_gene: .
CDR3nt: TGTGCCAGCAGCACCGGGGGCAGCTACAATGAGCAGTTCTTC
CDR3aa: CASSTGGSYNEQFF

j_gene: TRBJ1-3
abundance: .
v_gene: TRBV6-6
d_gene: .
CDR3nt: TGTGCCAGCAGTTACCGGGGCTCTGGAAACACCATATATTTT
CDR3aa: CASSYRGSGNTIYF

j_gene: TRBJ2-3
abundance: .
v_gene: TRBV27
d_gene: .
CDR3nt: TGTGCCAGCATCCCCCGGGACCCCGCTAGCACAGATACGCAGTATTTT
CDR3aa: CASIPRDPASTDTQYF

j_gene: TRBJ2-7
abundance: .
v_gene: TRBV3-1/TRBV3-2
d_gene: TRBD1
CDR3nt: TGTGCCAGCAGCCAAGGGACAGGGAGGCGCGTGGAGCAGTACTTC
CDR3aa: CASSQGTGRRVEQYF

j_gene: TRBJ2-2
abundance: .
v_gene: TRBV4-1
d_gene: TRBD1
CDR3nt: TGCGCCAGCAGCCACTCGGGACAGGGAAAGCTGTTTTTT
CDR3aa: CASSHSGQGKLFF

j_gene: TRBJ2-1
abundance: .
v_gene: TRBV2
d_gene: TRBD1
CDR3nt: TGTGCCAGCAGACAGGGGGCAGAGGAGCAGTTCTTC
CDR3aa: CASRQGAEEQFF

j_gene: TRBJ1-1
abundance: .
v_gene: TRBV27
d_gene: TRBD1
CDR3nt: TGTGCCAGCAGTTCGGACAGGGTGAACACTGAAGCTTTCTTT
CDR3aa: CASSSDRVNTEAFF

j_gene: TRBJ2-1
abundance: .
v_gene: TRBV11-2
d_gene: .
CDR3nt: TGTGCCAGCAGCCGGGACTTCTACAATGAGCAGTTCTTC
CDR3aa: CASSRDFYNEQFF

j_gene: TRBJ2-1
abundance: once
v_gene: TRBV2
d_gene: .
CDR3nt: TGTGCCAGCAGCGGGGACTACAATGAGCAGTTCTTC
CDR3aa: CASSGDYNEQFF

j_gene: TRBJ2-3
abundance: .
v_gene: TRBV7-2
d_gene: .
CDR3nt: TGTGCCAGCAGCCATGGGACTTTAAACACAGATACGCAGTATTTT
CDR3aa: CASSHGTLNTDTQYF

j_gene: TRBJ1-5
abundance: .
v_gene: TRBV29-1
d_gene: TRBD1
CDR3nt: TGCAGCGTTTTAGGGACAGCCGAGAATCAGCCCCAGCATTTT
CDR3aa: CSVLGTAENQPQHF

j_gene: TRBJ1-3
abundance: .
v_gene: TRBV5-4
d_gene: TRBD1
CDR3nt: TGTGCCAGCAGCTTGGGGACAGGATCGCGGAACACCATATATTTT
CDR3aa: CASSLGTGSRNTIYF

j_gene: TRBJ2-1
abundance: .
v_gene: TRBV18
d_gene: TRBD2
CDR3nt: TGTGCCAGCTCGATTCCGGGACTAGCGCAGAACAATGAGCAGTTCTTC
CDR3aa: CASSIPGLAQNNEQFF

j_gene: TRBJ2-2
abundance: many
v_gene: TRBV6-4
d_gene: .
CDR3nt: TGTGCCAGCAGTGATTCATCAGGGGACACCGGGGAGCTGTTTTTT
CDR3aa: CASSDSSGDTGELFF

j_gene: TRBJ1-1
abundance: .
v_gene: TRBV15
d_gene: .
CDR3nt: TGTGCCACCAGCAGAGTAGGGAAAGGCACTGAAGCTTTCTTT
CDR3aa: CATSRVGKGTEAFF

j_gene: TRBJ1-6
abundance: .
v_gene: TRBV12-3/TRBV12-4
d_gene: .
CDR3nt: TGTGCCAGCAGCCTGGGGGCCTACTCACCCCTCCACTTT
CDR3aa: CASSLGAYSPLHF

j_gene: TRBJ1-1
abundance: .
v_gene: TRBV4-1
d_gene: .
CDR3nt: TGCGCCAGCAGCCCCATTCCGGGACACCAAGGCCTGAACACTGAAGCTTTCTTT
CDR3aa: CASSPIPGHQGLNTEAFF

j_gene: TRBJ1-2
abundance: .
v_gene: TRBV20-1
d_gene: .
CDR3nt: TGCAGTGCTAGTAGGGGCGCGAACTATGGCTACACCTTC
CDR3aa: CSASRGANYGYTF

j_gene: TRBJ2-1
abundance: .
v_gene: TRBV11-3
d_gene: .
CDR3nt: TGTGCCAGCAGCTTAGAGCTTTCCAGGAACCCATCCGATGAGCAGTTCTTC
CDR3aa: CASSLELSRNPSDEQFF

j_gene: TRBJ1-2
abundance: .
v_gene: TRBV28
d_gene: TRBD1
CDR3nt: TGTGCCAGCAGTACAGGGGGCTTAAGTTTCTATGGCTACACCTTC
CDR3aa: CASSTGGLSFYGYTF

j_gene: TRBJ2-3
abundance: .
v_gene: TRBV4-1
d_gene: .
CDR3nt: TGCGCCAGCAGCCAAGGTTCCCAGGGGTTCACGCAGTATTTT
CDR3aa: CASSQGSQGFTQYF

j_gene: TRBJ2-7
abundance: .
v_gene: TRBV14
d_gene: .
CDR3nt: TGTGCCAGCAGCCAAGAGTGGGGGGTTCACTCCTACGAGCAGTACTTC
CDR3aa: CASSQEWGVHSYEQYF

j_gene: TRBJ1-1
abundance: .
v_gene: TRBV2
d_gene: .
CDR3nt: TGTGCCAGCAGTGAAGCGCGTTTGGGGGCGGGAGCTTTCTTT
CDR3aa: CASSEARLGAGAFF

j_gene: TRBJ2-1
abundance: once
v_gene: TRBV7-6
d_gene: .
CDR3nt: TGTGCCAGCAGCTTAATGGGCCCGCTGGCGGAGGTCTACAATGAGCAGTTCTTC
CDR3aa: CASSLMGPLAEVYNEQFF

j_gene: TRBJ2-1
abundance: .
v_gene: TRBV5-4
d_gene: .
CDR3nt: TGTGCCAGCAGCTTCGGGACGGGGTGGATTGAGCAGTTCTTC
CDR3aa: CASSFGTGWIEQFF

j_gene: TRBJ1-4
abundance: .
v_gene: TRBV3-1/TRBV3-2
d_gene: .
CDR3nt: TGTGCCAGCAGCCAGGGGCAGCTGGAAAAACTGTTTTTT
CDR3aa: CASSQGQLEKLFF

j_gene: TRBJ2-7
abundance: .
v_gene: TRBV6-5
d_gene: .
CDR3nt: TGTGCCAGCAGTTACCCCGGCAGCCTAGGCTACGAGCAGTACTTC
CDR3aa: CASSYPGSLGYEQYF

j_gene: TRBJ1-4
abundance: once
v_gene: TRBV12-3/TRBV12-4
d_gene: TRBD1
CDR3nt: TGTGCCAGCAGTTTTGGGACAGGTGGAAAACTGTTTTTT
CDR3aa: CASSFGTGGKLFF

j_gene: TRBJ2-5
abundance: .
v_gene: TRBV7-3
d_gene: .
CDR3nt: TGTGCCAGCAGCAAAGGGTGGAGGGGGTCAGAGACCCAGTACTTC
CDR3aa: CASSKGWRGSETQYF

j_gene: TRBJ1-4
abundance: .
v_gene: TRBV5-1
d_gene: .
CDR3nt: TGCGCCAGCAGCTTGGGTACAGCTTGGGGTAATGAAAAACTGTTTTTT
CDR3aa: CASSLGTAWGNEKLFF

j_gene: TRBJ2-7
abundance: .
v_gene: TRBV5-4
d_gene: .
CDR3nt: TGTGCCAGCAGCTTTGGGGCGAACTACGGCGAGCAGTACTTC
CDR3aa: CASSFGANYGEQYF

j_gene: TRBJ2-1
abundance: .
v_gene: TRBV15
d_gene: .
CDR3nt: TGTGCCACCAGCAGACCGACAGGCAGTAACTCCTACAATGAGCAGTTCTTC
CDR3aa: CATSRPTGSNSYNEQFF

j_gene: TRBJ1-2
abundance: .
v_gene: TRBV7-3
d_gene: .
CDR3nt: TGTGCCAGCAGCTTATATCCAGGGTCGCCCTATGGCTACACCTTC
CDR3aa: CASSLYPGSPYGYTF

j_gene: TRBJ1-5
abundance: .
v_gene: TRBV21-1
d_gene: .
CDR3nt: TGTGCCAGCAGCAAATTGAGGACAGGGGGGGAGTGCTGTGATCAGCCCCAGCATTTT
CDR3aa: CASSKLRTGGECCDQPQHF

j_gene: TRBJ1-5
abundance: .
v_gene: TRBV7-3
d_gene: TRBD1
CDR3nt: TGTGCCAGCAGCTCCCCAGGACAGGGCAACAATCAGCCCCAGCATTTT
CDR3aa: CASSSPGQGNNQPQHF

j_gene: TRBJ2-1
abundance: .
v_gene: TRBV28
d_gene: TRBD2
CDR3nt: TGTGCCAGCAGCTGGACTAGCGTCAATGAGCAGTTCTTC
CDR3aa: CASSWTSVNEQFF

j_gene: TRBJ2-5
abundance: .
v_gene: TRBV7-2
d_gene: TRBD2
CDR3nt: TGTGCCAGCAGCCCAGAGTTGTCGGGAGGCGGGGAGACCCAGTACTTC
CDR3aa: CASSPELSGGGETQYF

j_gene: TRBJ2-7
abundance: .
v_gene: TRBV5-1
d_gene: TRBD2
CDR3nt: TGCGCCAGCAGCTTGAACCTCGGGGCAGGGCCGACTAGCGGGAGGCCCCTCTCCTACGAGCAGTACTTC
CDR3aa: CASSLNLGAGPTSGRPLSYEQYF

j_gene: TRBJ2-7
abundance: few
v_gene: TRBV7-3
d_gene: TRBD2
CDR3nt: TGTGCCAGCAGCTTACGCTCTAGCGGGTCCTACGAGCAGTACTTC
CDR3aa: CASSLRSSGSYEQYF

j_gene: TRBJ2-3
abundance: .
v_gene: TRBV9
d_gene: TRBD2
CDR3nt: TGTGCCAGCAGCCCCCGGGGAGCGGGAGGCCGGCCGCGCACAGATACGCAGTATTTT
CDR3aa: CASSPRGAGGRPRTDTQYF

j_gene: TRBJ2-1
abundance: .
v_gene: TRBV7-3
d_gene: .
CDR3nt: TGTGCCAGCAGCCCAGACCCAGTGCGAGTCAATGAGCAGTTCTTC
CDR3aa: CASSPDPVRVNEQFF

j_gene: TRBJ1-1
abundance: .
v_gene: TRBV11-2
d_gene: .
CDR3nt: TGTGCCAGCAGCTTAGGGCCGGGGATGAACACTGAAGCTTTCTTT
CDR3aa: CASSLGPGMNTEAFF

j_gene: TRBJ2-7
abundance: .
v_gene: TRBV28
d_gene: TRBD1
CDR3nt: TGTGCCAGCAGTTCCCCGACAGGGAGCTACGAGCAGTACTTC
CDR3aa: CASSSPTGSYEQYF

j_gene: TRBJ2-1
abundance: .
v_gene: TRBV18
d_gene: TRBD2
CDR3nt: TGTGCCAGCTCACTAGCGGGAGAGTACAATGAGCAGTTCTTC
CDR3aa: CASSLAGEYNEQFF

j_gene: TRBJ1-4
abundance: .
v_gene: TRBV15
d_gene: .
CDR3nt: TGTGCCACCAGCAGAGGCAGTGCAACTAATGAAAAACTGTTTTTT
CDR3aa: CATSRGSATNEKLFF

j_gene: TRBJ2-1
abundance: .
v_gene: TRBV5-4
d_gene: TRBD2
CDR3nt: TGTGCCAGCAGCTCACGGACTAGCGGGAGCGGTGAGCAGTTCTTC
CDR3aa: CASSSRTSGSGEQFF

j_gene: TRBJ1-2
abundance: .
v_gene: TRBV5-1
d_gene: .
CDR3nt: TGCGCCAGCAGCCGGGACGGTGCTAACTATGGCTACACCTTC
CDR3aa: CASSRDGANYGYTF

j_gene: TRBJ1-4
abundance: .
v_gene: TRBV19
d_gene: .
CDR3nt: TGTGCCAGTAGTATAAGTCGCAGTGAAAAACTGTTTTTT
CDR3aa: CASSISRSEKLFF

j_gene: TRBJ1-4
abundance: .
v_gene: TRBV7-9
d_gene: TRBD1
CDR3nt: TGTGCCAGCAGCTTAGTGGGACAGCGAGAGGAAAAACTGTTTTTT
CDR3aa: CASSLVGQREEKLFF

j_gene: TRBJ1-4
abundance: .
v_gene: TRBV30
d_gene: .
CDR3nt: TGTGCCTGGAGTGTCCGGGGGGCCCGATTGATTGAAAAACTGTTTTTT
CDR3aa: CAWSVRGARLIEKLFF

j_gene: TRBJ2-6
abundance: few
v_gene: TRBV6-1
d_gene: .
CDR3nt: TGTGCCAGCAGTGAACTACAGGGAGGCAACGTCCTGACTTTC
CDR3aa: CASSELQGGNVLTF

j_gene: TRBJ2-1
abundance: .
v_gene: TRBV5-1
d_gene: TRBD2
CDR3nt: TGCGCCAGCAGCTTTCTTAGCGGGAGGAACAATGAGCAGTTCTTC
CDR3aa: CASSFLSGRNNEQFF

j_gene: TRBJ1-5
abundance: .
v_gene: TRBV7-2
d_gene: TRBD1
CDR3nt: TGTGCCAGCAGCCCAGGGACAGGCGGATGGGCGAGCAATCAGCCCCAGCATTTT
CDR3aa: CASSPGTGGWASNQPQHF

j_gene: TRBJ2-3
abundance: once
v_gene: TRBV19
d_gene: .
CDR3nt: TGTGCCAGTAGTATAGGGTGGAGCACAGATACGCAGTATTTT
CDR3aa: CASSIGWSTDTQYF